This T cell receptor beta chain comes out of a study of Tregs in tolerant kidney transplant recipients (dated by TCRdb to between 2018 and 2020). Regarding the study in general: The study used TCRbeta sequencing to identify donor-specific regulatory T cells before combined kidney and bone marrow transplantation, then tracked those cells after transplant. In a few healthy controls, several methods of expanding Tregs specific for an allogeneic donor were compared by TCRbeta repertoire sequencing. The paper as a whole reports these results and caveats: Expanding Tregs with activated donor B cells appeared to identify the most biologically relevant and donor-specific TCRbeta repertoire. Because the study included only a small number of patients, the results must be confirmed in larger populations and under other immunosuppression protocols. Biological reproducibility was not directly addressed, though technical replication error appeared minimal.

For TCRbeta CDR3 sequencing, genomic DNA was extracted from sorted cells using the QIAGEN DNeasy Blood and Tissue Kit. High-throughput TCRbeta CDR3 sequencing was carried out commercially through immunoSEQ, with PCR amplification with bias correction and internal controls included. On the study's bioinformatics: Unique productive TCRbeta sequences were defined by CDR3 nucleotide sequence where primers matched, and otherwise by CDR3 amino acid sequence together with Vbeta and Jbeta genes. As a correction for sorting error, sequences shared between sorted populations at a frequency ratio of 2:1 or less were discarded, and the remaining shared sequences were assigned to the higher population. A sequence counted as donor-reactive if, in CFSE-low cells, the sequence had a frequency of at least 0.01% and was expanded at least 5-fold compared with unstimulated cells. Repertoire divergence was quantified by Jensen-Shannon divergence using the top 100 TCRbeta sequences ranked by frequency. When a sample had multiple sequencing runs, each run was corrected for sorting error separately and the runs were then pooled. TCRdb limited this immuneACCESS table to in-frame rearrangements with V and J called. A share of clones is missing; checked studies link under half to unresolved V genes, and the rest is unexplained. The DNA gave D and trimming, while V, J and clone size come from that table. The sample contains tens of thousands of clones, over 80% of them found a single time. The ten biggest clones cover 3.5% to 5.5% of the sample.

Unstimulated Tregs (CD4+CD25+CD127-), CD4+ non-Tregs (CD4+CD25-), CD4 and CD8 cells were FACS-sorted from thawed PBMCs. Healthy control blood was obtained either as purchased buffy coats or from healthy volunteers. Healthy control blood was separated into PBMCs by Ficoll density gradient and cryopreserved, and patient PBMCs were collected both before and after transplant. The CDR3, cysteine through phenylalanine, is 15 amino acids long. The read is trimmed to its CDR3 DNA, 45 bases read in frame from base 1. Looking up the germline V gene (reference sequence) yields CDR1 SGHNT and CDR2 YYREEE. Trimming costs V 1 base and J 3 bases, and their ends lie 10 bases apart. Points on this clone: What antigen it recognizes has not been identified. The input lacks base qualities; no much larger clone sits a single base away.

Recombination linked TRBV5-4 to TRBJ1-4; the D region possibly corresponds to TRBD1 (6 bases align). Sequencing used CD4+ T cells from blood. This receptor was taken from a human donor in good health. The CDR3 amino acid sequence is: CASSLSGAANEKLFF. The base sequence is TGTGCCAGCAGCTTGTCGGGGGCGGCTAATGAAAAACTGTTTTTT.